What follows describes a single TCR beta chain. Its specificity is not known. The data were taken from a study of CD8 T cells in Susac syndrome. Notes on the study in general: The authors acknowledged that the study's TCR sequencing and HLA analysis involved relatively few individuals.

Sequencing of TCR beta drew on CD8+ and CD4+ T cells from blood. Reverse transcription used roughly 0.5 to 1 ug RNA and random hexamers. Multiplex PCR with immunoSEQ amplified the TCR beta CDR3 across 54 Vbeta and 13 Jbeta. TCRdb itself ran the immunoSEQ multiplex PCR reads through MiXCR, one entry per CDR3 protein. The sample has approximately 110,000 distinct CDR3 sequences, approximately 95% seen once. The V gene lost 1 base and the J gene lost 6 bases, with 10 bases spanning the gap. The germline CDR1 and CDR2 sequences are SGHDT and YYEEEE. This CDR3 has 13 amino acids. Sample: CD8+ T cells from PBMCs. The clonotype comes from a human donor with multiple sclerosis. This chain uses TRBV5-6 with TRBJ2-5, with D perhaps given as TRBD1 or TRBD2 (5 bases each). CDR3 bases: TGTGCCAGCAGCTTGACGAGGGGACAGACCCAGTACTTC. This encodes CASSLTRGQTQYF. Full variable domain (rest looked up from reference TRBV5-6 and TRBJ2-5): DAGVTQSPTHLIKTRGQQVTLRCSPKSGHDTVSWYQQALGQGPQFIFQYYEEEERQRGNFPDRFSGHQFPNYSSELNVNALLLGDSALYLCASSLTRGQTQYFGPGTRLLVL.